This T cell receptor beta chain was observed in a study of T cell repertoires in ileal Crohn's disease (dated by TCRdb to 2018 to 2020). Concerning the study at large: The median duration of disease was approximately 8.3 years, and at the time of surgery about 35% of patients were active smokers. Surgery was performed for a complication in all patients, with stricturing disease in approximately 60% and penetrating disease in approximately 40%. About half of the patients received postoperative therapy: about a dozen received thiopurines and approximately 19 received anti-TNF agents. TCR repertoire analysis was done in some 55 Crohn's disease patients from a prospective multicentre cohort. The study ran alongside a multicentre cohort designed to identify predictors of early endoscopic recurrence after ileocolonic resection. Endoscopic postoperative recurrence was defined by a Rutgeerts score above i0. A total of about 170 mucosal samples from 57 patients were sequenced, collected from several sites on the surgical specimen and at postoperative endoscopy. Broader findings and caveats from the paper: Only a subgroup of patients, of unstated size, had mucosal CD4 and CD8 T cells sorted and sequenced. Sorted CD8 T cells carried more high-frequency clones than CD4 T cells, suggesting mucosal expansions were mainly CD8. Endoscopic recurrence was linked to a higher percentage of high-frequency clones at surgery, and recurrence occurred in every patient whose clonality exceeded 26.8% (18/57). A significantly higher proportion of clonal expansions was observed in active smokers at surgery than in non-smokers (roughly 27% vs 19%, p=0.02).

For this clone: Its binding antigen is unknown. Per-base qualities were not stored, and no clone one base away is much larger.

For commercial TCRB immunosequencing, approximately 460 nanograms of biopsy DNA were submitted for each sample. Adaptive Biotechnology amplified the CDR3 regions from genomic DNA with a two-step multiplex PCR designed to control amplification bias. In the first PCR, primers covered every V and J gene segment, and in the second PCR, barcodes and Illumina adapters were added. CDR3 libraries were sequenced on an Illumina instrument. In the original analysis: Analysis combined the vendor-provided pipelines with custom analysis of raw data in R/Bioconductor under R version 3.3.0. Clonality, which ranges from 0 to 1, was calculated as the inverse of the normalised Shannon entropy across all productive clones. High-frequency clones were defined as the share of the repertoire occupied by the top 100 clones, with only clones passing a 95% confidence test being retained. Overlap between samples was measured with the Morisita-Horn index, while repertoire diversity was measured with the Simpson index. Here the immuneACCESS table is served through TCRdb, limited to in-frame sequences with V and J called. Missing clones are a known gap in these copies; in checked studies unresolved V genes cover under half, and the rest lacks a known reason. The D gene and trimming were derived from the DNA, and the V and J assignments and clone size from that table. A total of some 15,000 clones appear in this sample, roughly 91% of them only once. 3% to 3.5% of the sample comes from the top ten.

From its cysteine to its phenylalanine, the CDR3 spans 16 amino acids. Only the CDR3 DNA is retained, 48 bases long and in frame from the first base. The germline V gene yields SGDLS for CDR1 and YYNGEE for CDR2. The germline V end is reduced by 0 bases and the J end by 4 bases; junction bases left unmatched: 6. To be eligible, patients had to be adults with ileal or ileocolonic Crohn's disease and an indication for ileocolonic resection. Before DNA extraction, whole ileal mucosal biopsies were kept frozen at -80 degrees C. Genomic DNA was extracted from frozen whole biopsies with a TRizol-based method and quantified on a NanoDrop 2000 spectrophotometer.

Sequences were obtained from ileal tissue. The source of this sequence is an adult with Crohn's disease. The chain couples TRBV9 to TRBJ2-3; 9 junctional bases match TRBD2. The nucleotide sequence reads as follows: TGTGCCAGCAGCGTAGACGCGGGGGGGCCCGCAGATACGCAGTATTTT. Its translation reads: CASSVDAGGPADTQYF.